A selection of T cell receptor beta chains follows, all from one sample in a study of blood T cells in healthy people across ages. A single record per CDR3 protein comes from TCRdb applying MiXCR to the 5' RACE reads. The data contain about 650,000 distinct CDR3 sequences, 45% to 60% of them seen just once; the ten biggest clones take up less than 15%. Specimen: blood. The receptors originated from a woman aged 80 or over in good health. The CDR3 runs from the conserved cysteine through the conserved F or W. The order of the fields is J gene, clone size, V gene, D gene, CDR3 DNA, CDR3 protein. D genes are given only for firm matches. Size tells how often a clone was seen (once, few, many) or the class of an expanded clone, and some rows leave it out.

j_gene: TRBJ2-1; abundance: many; v_gene: TRBV5-1; d_gene: -; CDR3nt: TGCGCCAGCAGCTTGTTACCCGGAAAGGAGGAGCAGTTCTTC; CDR3aa: CASSLLPGKEEQFF
j_gene: TRBJ1-3; abundance: once; v_gene: TRBV12-3/TRBV12-4; d_gene: -; CDR3nt: TGTGCCAGCACCCTACCGACAGGTCGGCCTGGAAACACCATATATTTT; CDR3aa: CASTLPTGRPGNTIYF
j_gene: TRBJ2-5; abundance: -; v_gene: TRBV5-6; d_gene: -; CDR3nt: TGTGCCAGCAGCTTTTTGGACGGAACACTCAAGGGCAATGAGCAGTACTTC; CDR3aa: CASSFLDGTLKGNEQYF
j_gene: TRBJ1-6; abundance: -; v_gene: TRBV12-3/TRBV12-4; d_gene: -; CDR3nt: TGTGCCAGCAGTTGGGCGTCTAATTCACCCCTCCACTTT; CDR3aa: CASSWASNSPLHF
j_gene: TRBJ2-1; abundance: -; v_gene: TRBV5-1; d_gene: -; CDR3nt: TGCGCCAGCAGCTTACCCCCCCGGGGGTCCTCCTACAATGAGCAGTTCTTC; CDR3aa: CASSLPPRGSSYNEQFF
j_gene: TRBJ2-7; abundance: once; v_gene: TRBV7-8; d_gene: -; CDR3nt: TGTGCCAGCAGCTTAGGAGCCGGACCCCACTACGAGCAGTACTTC; CDR3aa: CASSLGAGPHYEQYF
j_gene: TRBJ1-2; abundance: -; v_gene: TRBV20-1; d_gene: -; CDR3nt: TGCAGTGCTGGAGATCGATCGTACCCCACAGGGTCGGAGTACGGCTACACCTTC; CDR3aa: CSAGDRSYPTGSEYGYTF
j_gene: TRBJ2-3; abundance: many; v_gene: TRBV20-1; d_gene: TRBD2; CDR3nt: TGCAGTGCTAGAGATACGCGCGGGGGGGATACGCAGTATTTT; CDR3aa: CSARDTRGGDTQYF
j_gene: TRBJ1-2; abundance: once; v_gene: TRBV6-2/TRBV6-3; d_gene: TRBD1; CDR3nt: TGTGCCAGCAAGCAACTGGGACAGGGACTTGACTATGGCTACACCTTC; CDR3aa: CASKQLGQGLDYGYTF
j_gene: TRBJ2-2; abundance: -; v_gene: TRBV5-6; d_gene: -; CDR3nt: TGTGCCAGCAGCTCGGACAGAGATACCGGGGAGCTGTTTTTT; CDR3aa: CASSSDRDTGELFF
j_gene: TRBJ1-2; abundance: -; v_gene: TRBV5-6; d_gene: -; CDR3nt: TGTGCCAGCAGCTTAATTCCTGATGGCCCCCGGTATGGCTACACCTTC; CDR3aa: CASSLIPDGPRYGYTF
j_gene: TRBJ1-2; abundance: once; v_gene: TRBV4-2; d_gene: TRBD1; CDR3nt: TGTGCCAGCAGCCAAGAAGTGGATAACAGGGGCACTGGCTACACCTTC; CDR3aa: CASSQEVDNRGTGYTF
j_gene: TRBJ2-7; abundance: many; v_gene: TRBV20-1; d_gene: TRBD2; CDR3nt: TGCAGTGGTAGGGAGGTAGCGGGACACTACGAGCAGTACTTC; CDR3aa: CSGREVAGHYEQYF
j_gene: TRBJ2-5; abundance: -; v_gene: TRBV24-1; d_gene: -; CDR3nt: TGTGCCACCAGCGATGATTTTGTTCGCCAAGAGACCCAGTACTTC; CDR3aa: CATSDDFVRQETQYF
j_gene: TRBJ1-5; abundance: -; v_gene: TRBV12-3/TRBV12-4; d_gene: -; CDR3nt: TGTGCCAGCAGTTTGGGGTCGTTTTCAGGGACTGAGAGCAATCAGCCCCAGCATTTT; CDR3aa: CASSLGSFSGTESNQPQHF
j_gene: TRBJ2-3; abundance: many; v_gene: TRBV20-1; d_gene: TRBD1; CDR3nt: TGCAGTGCCCAGACAGGGTTCACAGATACGCAGTATTTT; CDR3aa: CSAQTGFTDTQYF
j_gene: TRBJ2-5; abundance: -; v_gene: TRBV2; d_gene: -; CDR3nt: TGTGCCAGCAGTGAAGCTGTCGACAGTTACCAAGAGACCCAGTACTTC; CDR3aa: CASSEAVDSYQETQYF
j_gene: TRBJ2-2; abundance: few; v_gene: TRBV12-3/TRBV12-4; d_gene: -; CDR3nt: TGTGCCAGCAGACCGGTGGCCGGGGAGCTGTTTTTT; CDR3aa: CASRPVAGELFF
j_gene: TRBJ2-3; abundance: few; v_gene: TRBV20-1; d_gene: TRBD2; CDR3nt: TGCAGTGCTCCCTCTAGCGGGGGCGCAGATACGCAGTATTTT; CDR3aa: CSAPSSGGADTQYF
j_gene: TRBJ2-7; abundance: -; v_gene: TRBV29-1; d_gene: -; CDR3nt: TGCAGCGTTTGGTTTATTGACTCCTACGAGCAGTACTTC; CDR3aa: CSVWFIDSYEQYF
j_gene: TRBJ2-1; abundance: -; v_gene: TRBV4-3; d_gene: TRBD2; CDR3nt: TGCGCCAGCAGCCAACAAACCATGACTAGCGCCCCGAACTGGGATGAGCAGTTCTTC; CDR3aa: CASSQQTMTSAPNWDEQFF
j_gene: TRBJ2-7; abundance: few; v_gene: TRBV21-1; d_gene: -; CDR3nt: TGTGCCAGCAGCAAAGCGTGGTGGTCCAGGGGGCGGAACGAGCAGTACTTC; CDR3aa: CASSKAWWSRGRNEQYF
j_gene: TRBJ2-1; abundance: -; v_gene: TRBV5-1; d_gene: TRBD2; CDR3nt: TGCGCCAGCAGCTTTGCTAGCGGCTACTACAATGAGCAGTTCTTC; CDR3aa: CASSFASGYYNEQFF
j_gene: TRBJ2-1; abundance: -; v_gene: TRBV20-1; d_gene: TRBD2; CDR3nt: TGCAGTGCTAGAGATCTAGCGGGGGAATTAGGTGAGCAGTTCTTC; CDR3aa: CSARDLAGELGEQFF
j_gene: TRBJ2-3; abundance: many; v_gene: TRBV29-1; d_gene: TRBD1; CDR3nt: TGCAGCGTTGCAGGGGGAGAGGCAGGGGCAGCAGATACGCAGTATTTT; CDR3aa: CSVAGGEAGAADTQYF
j_gene: TRBJ2-1; abundance: -; v_gene: TRBV7-3; d_gene: -; CDR3nt: TGTGCCAGCAGCTTATTGGGCGGGGCCAGCTCCTACAATGAGCAGTTCTTC; CDR3aa: CASSLLGGASSYNEQFF
j_gene: TRBJ2-5; abundance: -; v_gene: TRBV11-3; d_gene: -; CDR3nt: TGTGCCGGCAGCTCAGGGGGGGCAAGGAATGAGCAGTACTTC; CDR3aa: CAGSSGGARNEQYF
j_gene: TRBJ2-4; abundance: many; v_gene: TRBV5-1; d_gene: TRBD1; CDR3nt: TGCGCCAGCAGCTGGGACAGGGGATTGACAAACATTCAGTACTTC; CDR3aa: CASSWDRGLTNIQYF
j_gene: TRBJ1-1; abundance: -; v_gene: TRBV27; d_gene: TRBD1; CDR3nt: TGTGCCAGCAGTTTAATCCCACAGGGGTGGACTGAAGCTTTCTTT; CDR3aa: CASSLIPQGWTEAFF
j_gene: TRBJ2-7; abundance: -; v_gene: TRBV3-1; d_gene: -; CDR3nt: TGTGCCAGCAGCCATCTCACAGCCTACGAGCAGTACTTC; CDR3aa: CASSHLTAYEQYF
j_gene: TRBJ2-5; abundance: -; v_gene: TRBV21-1; d_gene: -; CDR3nt: TGTGCCAGCAGCAAACCGAGGCCTAGCTCTCCCGAACCCGCAGAGACCCAGTACTTC; CDR3aa: CASSKPRPSSPEPAETQYF
j_gene: TRBJ2-5; abundance: -; v_gene: TRBV20-1; d_gene: -; CDR3nt: TGCAGTGCTGCCTCCCCAGTGGGGGGAGGTTTGGAAGAGACCCAGTACTTC; CDR3aa: CSAASPVGGGLEETQYF
j_gene: TRBJ1-2; abundance: -; v_gene: TRBV20-1; d_gene: -; CDR3nt: TGCAGTGCTAGTGGGAATGACTATGGCTACACCTTC; CDR3aa: CSASGNDYGYTF
j_gene: TRBJ1-1; abundance: few; v_gene: TRBV3-1; d_gene: -; CDR3nt: TGTGCCAGCAGCCGGCGACAGGTCGTAGAAATGAACACTGAAGCTTTCTTT; CDR3aa: CASSRRQVVEMNTEAFF
j_gene: TRBJ2-1; abundance: -; v_gene: TRBV7-2; d_gene: TRBD2; CDR3nt: TGTGCCAGCAGGCGGGGGGGTTACAATGAGCAGTTCTTC; CDR3aa: CASRRGGYNEQFF
j_gene: TRBJ2-4; abundance: many; v_gene: TRBV12-3/TRBV12-4; d_gene: TRBD1; CDR3nt: TGTGCCAGCAGTTTGCTGGGGACAGTGCAGTACTTC; CDR3aa: CASSLLGTVQYF
j_gene: TRBJ2-1; abundance: -; v_gene: TRBV29-1; d_gene: -; CDR3nt: TGCAGCGTTGAAGAGGGTAACTCCCCGGGGGTCAATGAGCAGTTCTTC; CDR3aa: CSVEEGNSPGVNEQFF
j_gene: TRBJ2-3; abundance: -; v_gene: TRBV29-1; d_gene: -; CDR3nt: TGCAGCGTTTCGGGCCCCACCGCAGATACGCAGTATTTT; CDR3aa: CSVSGPTADTQYF
j_gene: TRBJ1-1; abundance: few; v_gene: TRBV7-2; d_gene: -; CDR3nt: TGTGCCAGCAGTTTAGGAACAGGCGTGAACACTGAAGCTTTCTTT; CDR3aa: CASSLGTGVNTEAFF
j_gene: TRBJ2-5; abundance: -; v_gene: TRBV7-2; d_gene: -; CDR3nt: TGTGCCAGCAGCTTAGCGAATGCCCAAGAGACCCAGTACTTC; CDR3aa: CASSLANAQETQYF
j_gene: TRBJ2-7; abundance: few; v_gene: TRBV19; d_gene: TRBD2; CDR3nt: TGTGCCAGTAGGGGACTAGCGGGAGCTGGCCTCTCATACTACGAGCAGTACTTC; CDR3aa: CASRGLAGAGLSYYEQYF
j_gene: TRBJ1-2; abundance: -; v_gene: TRBV20-1; d_gene: -; CDR3nt: TGCAGTGCTAGAATGCCACGCACCGGATATGGCTACACCTTC; CDR3aa: CSARMPRTGYGYTF
j_gene: TRBJ2-1; abundance: -; v_gene: TRBV7-2; d_gene: -; CDR3nt: TGTGCCAGCAGCTTCTCACTCCGGGACGCTAGCTCCTACAAGGAGCAGTTCTTC; CDR3aa: CASSFSLRDASSYKEQFF
j_gene: TRBJ2-1; abundance: many; v_gene: TRBV20-1; d_gene: -; CDR3nt: TGCAGTGCGGGGGGACGGGGCTACAATGAGCAGTTCTTC; CDR3aa: CSAGGRGYNEQFF
j_gene: TRBJ1-2; abundance: -; v_gene: TRBV20-1; d_gene: TRBD1; CDR3nt: TGCAGTGCCCATGGCGGACAGGGGGCCCTTAACTATGGCTACACCTTC; CDR3aa: CSAHGGQGALNYGYTF